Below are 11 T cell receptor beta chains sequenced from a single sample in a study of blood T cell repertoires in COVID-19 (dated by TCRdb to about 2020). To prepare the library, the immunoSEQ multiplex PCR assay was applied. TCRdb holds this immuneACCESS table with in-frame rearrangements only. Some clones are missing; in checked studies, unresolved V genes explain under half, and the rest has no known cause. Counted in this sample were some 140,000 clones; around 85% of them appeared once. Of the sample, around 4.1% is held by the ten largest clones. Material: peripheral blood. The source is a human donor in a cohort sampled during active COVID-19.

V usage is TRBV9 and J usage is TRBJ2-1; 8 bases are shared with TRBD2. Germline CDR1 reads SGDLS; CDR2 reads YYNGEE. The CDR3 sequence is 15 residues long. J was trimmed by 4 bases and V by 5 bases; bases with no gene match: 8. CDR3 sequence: CASSLPAGAYNEQFF. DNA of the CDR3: TGTGCCAGCAGTCTCCCAGCGGGAGCTTACAATGAGCAGTTCTTC.

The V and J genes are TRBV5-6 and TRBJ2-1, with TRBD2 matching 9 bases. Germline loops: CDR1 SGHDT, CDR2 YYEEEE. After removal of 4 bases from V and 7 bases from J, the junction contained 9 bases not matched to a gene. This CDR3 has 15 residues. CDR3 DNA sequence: TGTGCCAGCAGCCTGGGAGGGACTAGCATGAATGAGCAGTTCTTC. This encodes CASSLGGTSMNEQFF. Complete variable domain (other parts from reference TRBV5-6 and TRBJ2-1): DAGVTQSPTHLIKTRGQQVTLRCSPKSGHDTVSWYQQALGQGPQFIFQYYEEEERQRGNFPDRFSGHQFPNYSSELNVNALLLGDSALYLCASSLGGTSMNEQFFGPGTRLTVL.

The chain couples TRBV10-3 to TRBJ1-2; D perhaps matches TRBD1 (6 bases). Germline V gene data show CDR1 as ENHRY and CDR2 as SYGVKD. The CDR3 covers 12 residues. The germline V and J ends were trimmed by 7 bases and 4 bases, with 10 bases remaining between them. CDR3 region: CAINGGGYGYTF. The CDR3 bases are TGTGCCATCAATGGGGGCGGCTATGGCTACACCTTC.

The CDR3 DNA follows: TGTGCCAGCTCATTCAGGGAGGGCAATCAGCCCCAGCATTTT. This encodes CASSFREGNQPQHF. J is TRBJ1-5 and V is TRBV6-5, with a weak D call TRBD1 (5 bases). The CDR3 runs 14 residues. The V end was cut by 8 bases, the J end by 2 bases, with 13 bases between. The germline CDR1 and CDR2 sequences are MNHEY and SVGAGI.

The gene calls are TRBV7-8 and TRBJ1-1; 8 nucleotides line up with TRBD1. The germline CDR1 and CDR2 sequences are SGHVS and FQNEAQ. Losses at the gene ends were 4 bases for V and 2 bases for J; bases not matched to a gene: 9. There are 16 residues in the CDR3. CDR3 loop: CASSSRQGRLNTEAFF. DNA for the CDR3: TGTGCCAGCAGCTCAAGACAGGGGCGACTAAACACTGAAGCTTTCTTT.

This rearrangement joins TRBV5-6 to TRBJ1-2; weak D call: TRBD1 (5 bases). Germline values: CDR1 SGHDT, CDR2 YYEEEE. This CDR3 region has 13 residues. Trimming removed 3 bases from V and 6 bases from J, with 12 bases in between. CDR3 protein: CASSSGRADGYTF. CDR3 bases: TGTGCCAGCAGCTCAGGCAGGGCGGATGGCTACACCTTC.

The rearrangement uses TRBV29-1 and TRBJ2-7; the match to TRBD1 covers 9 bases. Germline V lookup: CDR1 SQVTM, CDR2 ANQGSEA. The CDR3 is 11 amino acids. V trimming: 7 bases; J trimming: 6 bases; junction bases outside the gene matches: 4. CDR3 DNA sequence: TGCAGCGCTAGACAGGGGGTCGAGCAGTACGTC. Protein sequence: CSARQGVEQYV.

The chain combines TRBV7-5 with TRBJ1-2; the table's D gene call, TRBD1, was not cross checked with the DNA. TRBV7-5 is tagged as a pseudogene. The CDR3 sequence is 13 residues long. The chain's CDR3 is CASPLTANYGYTF. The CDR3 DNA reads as TGTGCCAGCCCCCTGACAGCCAACTATGGCTACACCTTC.

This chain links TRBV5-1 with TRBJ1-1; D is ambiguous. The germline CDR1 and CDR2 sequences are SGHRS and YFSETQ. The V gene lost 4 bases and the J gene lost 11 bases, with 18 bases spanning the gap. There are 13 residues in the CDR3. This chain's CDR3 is CASSTQYGYGAFF. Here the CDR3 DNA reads TGCGCCAGCAGCACACAATACGGGTACGGGGCTTTCTTT.

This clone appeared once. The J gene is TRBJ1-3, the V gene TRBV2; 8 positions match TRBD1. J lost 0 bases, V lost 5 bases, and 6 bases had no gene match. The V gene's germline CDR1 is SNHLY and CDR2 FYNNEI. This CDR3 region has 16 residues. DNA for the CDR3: TGTGCCAGCAGTTTTAAGACAGGGGACTCTGGAAACACCATATATTTT. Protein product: CASSFKTGDSGNTIYF.

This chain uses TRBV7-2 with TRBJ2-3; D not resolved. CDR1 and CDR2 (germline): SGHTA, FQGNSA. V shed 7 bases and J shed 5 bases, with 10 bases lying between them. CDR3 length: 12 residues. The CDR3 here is CASTDSGDTQYF. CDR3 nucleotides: TGTGCCAGCACCGATAGTGGAGATACGCAGTATTTT.